One sample yielded the 7 T cell receptor beta chains listed below, sequenced in a study of T cells in Graves' hyperthyroidism and ophthalmopathy. RNA transcripts provided the source from which TCR beta CDR3 regions were amplified. In the first-round RT-PCR of the TCR CDR3, the HTBI primer set was used. TCRdb fed the multiplex PCR reads into MiXCR, producing one record per CDR3 protein. The data hold roughly 700,000 distinct CDR3 sequences, with 15% to 20% observed a single time. Sequenced material: blood. These receptor sequences come from a man over 45 with Graves' hyperthyroidism.

This clonotype was picked up many times. This chain joins TRBV28 and TRBJ2-1; D is tentatively TRBD1 or TRBD2 (5 bases each). The CDR3 spans 14 residues. Germline CDR1 reads MDHEN; CDR2 reads SYDVKM. The V end was cut by 6 bases, the J end by 5 bases, with 14 bases between. The CDR3 region is CASSSRQRDNEQFF. In DNA form, the CDR3 reads TGTGCCAGCAGCTCCCGACAGAGGGACAATGAGCAGTTCTTC.

Ten or more counts support this clonotype. The chain is built from TRBV19 and TRBJ2-5, with D perhaps given as TRBD1 or TRBD2 (5 bases each). The germline V and J ends were trimmed by 3 bases and 4 bases, with 15 bases remaining between them. Germline CDR1 and CDR2: LNHDA and SQIVND (reference sequence). The CDR3 has 15 residues. The DNA for the CDR3 is TGTGCCAGTAGTATGGCTAGCTGGGGCGGAGAGACCCAGTACTTC. Translating it yields CASSMASWGGETQYF.

This clonotype has a count of ten or more. V and J are TRBV27 and TRBJ1-3; D not certain. Germline V gives CDR1 MNHEY, CDR2 SMNVEV (reference sequence). V dropped 3 bases and J dropped 3 bases, with 6 bases sitting between them. The CDR3 is 13 residues long. CDR3 sequence: CASSFNSGNTIYF. The CDR3, as DNA: TGTGCCAGCAGTTTTAACAGTGGAAACACCATATATTTT.

The J gene is TRBJ1-6, the V gene TRBV10-3; D call uncertain. CDR3 length: 13 residues. The V and J ends lost 10 bases and 7 bases respectively, with 14 bases between them. The germline V gene has CDR1 ENHRY and CDR2 SYGVKD. The DNA of the CDR3 is TGTGCCACCCTAGGACTAGGGAATTCACCCCTCCACTTT. This codes for CATLGLGNSPLHF.

This clonotype appeared many times. V gene TRBV7-2 combines with J gene TRBJ2-2, with D possibly being TRBD2 (5 bases). The CDR3 spans 15 residues. Germline CDR1 SGHTA, CDR2 FQGNSA. Trimming removed 2 bases at V and 2 bases at J, with 9 bases between. In DNA, the CDR3 is TGTGCCAGCAGCTTAAGGCTAGCTAACACCGGGGAGCTGTTTTTT. Translating it yields CASSLRLANTGELFF.

This clonotype was counted many times. V usage is TRBV5-1 and J usage is TRBJ1-1; tentative D call: TRBD1 (5 bases). CDR1 and CDR2 (germline): SGHRS, YFSETQ. The CDR3 covers 14 residues. Trimming took off 6 bases at V and 5 bases at J, with 17 bases between the two ends. CDR3 in amino acids: CASTPLRGRTEAFF. The CDR3 DNA follows: TGCGCCAGCACCCCCTTACGGGGCAGAACTGAAGCTTTCTTT.

Details on this clonotype: A much bigger clone sits one base away, suggesting this may be a read error. V gene TRBV13 combines with J gene TRBJ1-5; possible D gene TRBD1, 5 bases. Germline V gene lookup returns CDR1 PRHDT and CDR2 FYEKMQ (reference sequence). The CDR3 has 13 amino acids. The CDR3 DNA follows: TGTGTCAGCAGCCCCGGGGCAAATCAGCCCCAGCATTTT. Its translation: CVSSPGANQPQHF. Full variable domain (missing parts from reference TRBV13 and TRBJ1-5): AAGVIQSPRHLIKEKRETATLKCYPIPRHDTVYWYQQGPGQDPQFLISFYEKMQSDKGSIPDRFSAQQFSDYHSELNMSSLELGDSALYFCVSSPGANQPQHFGDGTRLSIL.